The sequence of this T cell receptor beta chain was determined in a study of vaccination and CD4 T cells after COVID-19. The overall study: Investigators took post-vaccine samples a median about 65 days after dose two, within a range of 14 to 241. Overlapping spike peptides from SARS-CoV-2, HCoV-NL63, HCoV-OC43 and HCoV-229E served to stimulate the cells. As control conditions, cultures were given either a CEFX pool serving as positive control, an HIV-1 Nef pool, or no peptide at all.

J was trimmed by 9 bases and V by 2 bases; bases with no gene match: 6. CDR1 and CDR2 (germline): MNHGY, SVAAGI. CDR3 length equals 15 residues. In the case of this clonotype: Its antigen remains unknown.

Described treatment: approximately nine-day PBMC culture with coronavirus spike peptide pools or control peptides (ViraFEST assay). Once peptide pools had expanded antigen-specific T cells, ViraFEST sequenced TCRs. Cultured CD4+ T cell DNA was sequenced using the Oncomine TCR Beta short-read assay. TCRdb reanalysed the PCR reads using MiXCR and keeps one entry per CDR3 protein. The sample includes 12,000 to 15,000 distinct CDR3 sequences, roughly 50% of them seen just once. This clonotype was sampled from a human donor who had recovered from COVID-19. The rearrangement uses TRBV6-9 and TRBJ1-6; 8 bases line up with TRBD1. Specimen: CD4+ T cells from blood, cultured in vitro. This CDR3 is CASSYGDRGGSPLHF. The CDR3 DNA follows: TGTGCCAGCAGTTATGGAGACAGGGGAGGTTCACCCCTCCACTTT.